A single sample is the source of the 6 T cell receptor beta chains below, sequenced in a study of identical twins. TCRdb reanalysed the 5' RACE reads using MiXCR and keeps one entry per CDR3 protein. The repertoire has 1.5 million to 2 million distinct CDR3 sequences, 25% to 35% of them found once; the top ten carry approximately 0.25%. Sequencing was carried out using cord blood. These receptors were taken from a newborn girl in good health.

The rearrangement joins TRBV6-1 to TRBJ2-1; D call uncertain. V was cut by 1 base and J by 6 bases, with 7 bases left in between. Germline V gene sequence: CDR1 MNHNS, CDR2 SASEGT. The CDR3 consists of 13 residues. In DNA, the CDR3 is TGTGCCAGCAGTGAAGTCGTCTCCAATGAGCAGTTCTTC. This encodes CASSEVVSNEQFF.

The gene calls are TRBV7-2 and TRBJ2-7; D remains unclear. This CDR3 comprises 14 residues. Germline V CDR1 and CDR2: SGHTA, FQGNSA. Trimming stripped 4 bases from V and 7 bases from J, with 17 bases between. The CDR3: CASSSLNGIDEQYF. The CDR3 DNA reads TGTGCCAGCAGCTCATTGAATGGGATCGATGAGCAGTACTTC. Combining the CDR3 with reference TRBV7-2 and TRBJ2-7 gives the whole variable domain GAGVSQSPSNKVTEKGKDVELRCDPISGHTALYWYRQSLGQGLEFLIYFQGNSAPDKSGLPSDRFSAERTGGSVSTLTIQRTQQEDSAVYLCASSSLNGIDEQYFGPGTRLTVT.

This chain joins TRBV20-1 and TRBJ1-5; no clear D gene. The CDR3 has 14 amino acids. The V end lost 3 bases, the J end lost 3 bases, and 12 bases lay between the germline ends. In germline, CDR1 is DFQATT, CDR2 SNEGSKA (reference sequence). The CDR3 spells CSARAPGANQPQHF. CDR3 DNA sequence: TGCAGTGCTAGGGCCCCGGGCGCCAATCAGCCCCAGCATTTT.

The chain links TRBV29-1 to TRBJ1-1; 10 positions agree with TRBD1. CDR3 length: 16 residues. Germline lookup yields CDR1 SQVTM and CDR2 ANQGSEA. Germline trimming cut 5 bases from V and 1 base from J; bases unmatched to any gene: 10. This CDR3 reads CSVWPRDRGTNTEAFF. In nucleotides, the CDR3 is TGCAGCGTTTGGCCCCGGGACAGGGGAACGAACACTGAAGCTTTCTTT. Full variable domain (missing parts from reference TRBV29-1 and TRBJ1-1): SAVISQKPSRDICQRGTSLTIQCQVDSQVTMMFWYRQQPGQSLTLIATANQGSEATYESGFVIDKFPISRPNLTFSTLTVSNMSPEDSSIYLCSVWPRDRGTNTEAFFGQGTRLTVV.

The chain carries TRBV20-1 and TRBJ2-7; D could derive from TRBD1 or TRBD2 (5 bases each). Trimming stripped 0 bases from V and 0 bases from J, with 9 bases between. The CDR3 is 14 residues long. CDR1 DFQATT and CDR2 SNEGSKA come from the germline V gene (reference sequence). The CDR3 spells CSARDRDGSYEQYF. The CDR3 bases are TGCAGTGCTAGAGATCGGGACGGCTCCTACGAGCAGTACTTC.

CDR3 sequence: CASSPKGGASSYEQYF. CDR3 sequence (DNA): TGTGCCAGCAGCCCAAAAGGGGGGGCCAGCTCCTACGAGCAGTACTTC. V is TRBV3-1 and J is TRBJ2-7; D might be TRBD2 (7 bases). The germline V gene encodes CDR1 LGHDT and CDR2 YNNKEL (reference sequence). V gave up 4 bases and J gave up 0 bases, with 16 bases separating them. This CDR3 spans 16 amino acids.